This T cell receptor beta chain was sequenced during a study of blood T cell repertoires in COVID-19. Assay: immunoSEQ multiplex PCR; the TCRdb copy retains only in-frame clones and omits some. The sample contains tens of thousands of clones, 60% to 80% of which appear only once. In its sample, this clone is large (0.1 to 1%). Material: peripheral blood. This TCR derives from a woman aged 55-69 years with acute or convalescent COVID-19.

This CDR3 is CASSFSGNTIYF. The CDR3 bases are TGTGCCAGCAGTTTTTCGGGAAACACCATATATTTT. V and J are TRBV12-3 or TRBV12-4 and TRBJ1-3; D gene ambiguous. The CDR3 loop spans 12 amino acids. V lost 3 bases and J lost 4, with 4 bases in between.